The 5 T cell receptor beta chains given below trace back to one sample, sequenced in a study of T-cell reconstitution after alpha-beta-depleted transplantation in children. The TCRbeta library was prepared with unique molecular identifiers. TCRdb fed the PCR reads into MiXCR, producing one record per CDR3 protein. This sample has around 120,000 distinct CDR3 sequences; roughly 23% occur once, and the top ten carry under 12%. Sequencing used PBMCs, mostly from graft donor cells, obtained 180 days after TCRalphabeta/CD19-depleted stem cell transplant. These TCRs come from a male patient aged 2-9 years who had a stem cell transplant for chronic granulomatous disease, so the T cells may come from the graft donor.

This clonotype was detected ten times or more. This chain uses TRBV27 with TRBJ2-5; D ambiguous. The ends were cut back, 1 base at V and 4 bases at J, with 4 bases in the middle. Germline CDR1 is MNHEY and CDR2 is SMNVEV (reference sequence). This CDR3 contains 12 residues. CDR3 nucleotide sequence: TGTGCCAGCAGTTTATTGGGAGAGACCCAGTACTTC. Its translation: CASSLLGETQYF.

This clonotype was counted ten times or more. The chain is built from TRBV29-1 and TRBJ2-3; tentative D call: TRBD2 (5 bases). Trimming took 4 bases from V and 0 from J, leaving 14 bases between them. Germline V gene lookup returns CDR1 SQVTM and CDR2 ANQGSEA. The CDR3 has 15 residues. This CDR3 is CSVVSERTSTDTQYF. The CDR3 nucleotides are TGCAGCGTTGTTTCGGAACGGACTAGCACAGATACGCAGTATTTT.

The rearrangement joins TRBV12-3 or TRBV12-4 to TRBJ2-2; 8 bases fit TRBD2. J gave up 5 bases and V 4 bases, and 3 bases lay outside the gene matches. This CDR3 spans 14 amino acids. The CDR3 here is CASSYSGGTGELFF. The CDR3 DNA reads as TGTGCCAGCAGTTATTCGGGAGGGACCGGGGAGCTGTTTTTT.

This clonotype occurred many times. The gene calls are TRBV20-1 and TRBJ2-3, with D uncertain. In germline, CDR1 is DFQATT, CDR2 SNEGSKA (reference sequence). The V end was cut by 3 bases, the J end by 2 bases, with 9 bases between. The CDR3 extends over 13 amino acids. The CDR3 DNA reads as TGCAGTGCTAGTACCCGGGCCACAGATACGCAGTATTTT. Amino acid sequence: CSASTRATDTQYF.

This clonotype has ten or more counts. The CDR3 DNA reads TGCAGTGTTGCGGGGACTAGCGGACAAAAATCCTACGAGCAGTACTTC. It specifies CSVAGTSGQKSYEQYF. This sequence joins TRBV20-1 and TRBJ2-7, with TRBD2 matching 11 bases. The germline V gene encodes CDR1 DFQATT and CDR2 SNEGSKA (reference sequence). The CDR3 has 16 amino acids. Trimming took 7 bases from V and 1 from J; bases not matched to a gene: 12.